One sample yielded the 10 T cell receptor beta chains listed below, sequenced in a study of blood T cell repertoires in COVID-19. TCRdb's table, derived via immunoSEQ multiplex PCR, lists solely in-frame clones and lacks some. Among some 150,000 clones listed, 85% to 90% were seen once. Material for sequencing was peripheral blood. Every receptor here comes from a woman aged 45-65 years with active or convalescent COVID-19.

In nucleotides, the CDR3 is TGTGCCAGCAGTCGATCAGGGGCCCCGGGGGCTAATGAAAAACTGTTTTTT. Translated, it gives CASSRSGAPGANEKLFF. The chain has TRBV6-6 and TRBJ1-4, with D maybe TRBD1 (6 bases). Deletions cut 5 bases from V and 3 bases from J, with 19 bases between. The CDR3 spans 17 residues. Germline V gives CDR1 MNHNY, CDR2 SVGAGI (reference sequence).

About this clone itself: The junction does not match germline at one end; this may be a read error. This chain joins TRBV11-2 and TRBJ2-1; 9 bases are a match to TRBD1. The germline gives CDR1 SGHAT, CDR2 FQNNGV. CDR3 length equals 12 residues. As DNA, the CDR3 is TGTGCCAGCAGCCCAGTGGGGGACAGGGAGGTCTTC. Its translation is CASSPVGDREVF.

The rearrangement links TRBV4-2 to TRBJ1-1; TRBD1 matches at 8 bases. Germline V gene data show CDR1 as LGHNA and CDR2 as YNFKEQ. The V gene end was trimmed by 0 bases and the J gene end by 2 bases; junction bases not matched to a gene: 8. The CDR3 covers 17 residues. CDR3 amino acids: CASSQDIRTGTNTEAFF. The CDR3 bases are TGTGCCAGCAGCCAAGATATCCGGACAGGGACTAACACTGAAGCTTTCTTT.

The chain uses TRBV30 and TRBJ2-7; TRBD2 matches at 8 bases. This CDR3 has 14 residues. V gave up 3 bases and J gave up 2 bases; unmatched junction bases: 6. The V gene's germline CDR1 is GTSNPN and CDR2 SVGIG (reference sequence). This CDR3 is CAWRPVAGPYEQYF. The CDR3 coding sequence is TGTGCCTGGAGACCGGTAGCGGGACCCTACGAGCAGTACTTC.

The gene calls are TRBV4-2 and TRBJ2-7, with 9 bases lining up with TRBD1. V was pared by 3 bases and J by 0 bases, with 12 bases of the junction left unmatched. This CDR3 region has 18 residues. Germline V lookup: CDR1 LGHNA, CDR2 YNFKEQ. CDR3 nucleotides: TGTGCCAGCAGCCACCTCGGGGGAGGGACAGGGCTCTCCTACGAGCAGTACTTC. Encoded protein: CASSHLGGGTGLSYEQYF.

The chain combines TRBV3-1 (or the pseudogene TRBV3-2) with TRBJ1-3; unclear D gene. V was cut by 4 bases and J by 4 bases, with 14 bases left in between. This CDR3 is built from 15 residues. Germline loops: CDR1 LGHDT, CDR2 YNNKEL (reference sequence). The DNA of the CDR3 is TGTGCCAGCAGCCCCCGGACTTCTACAGGAAACACCATATATTTT. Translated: CASSPRTSTGNTIYF.

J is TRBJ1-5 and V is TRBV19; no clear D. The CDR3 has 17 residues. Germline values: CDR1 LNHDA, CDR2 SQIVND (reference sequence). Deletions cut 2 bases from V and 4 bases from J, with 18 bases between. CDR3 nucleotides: TGTGCCAGTAGTATATATGGCGGAGCGGGTGGGAATCAGCCCCAGCATTTT. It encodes CASSIYGGAGGNQPQHF.

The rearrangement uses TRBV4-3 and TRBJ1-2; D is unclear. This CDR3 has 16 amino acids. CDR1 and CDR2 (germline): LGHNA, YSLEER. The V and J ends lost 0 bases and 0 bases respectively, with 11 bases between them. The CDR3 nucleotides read TGCGCCAGCAGCCAAGAAATTAAGGCGGCTAACTATGGCTACACCTTC. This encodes CASSQEIKAANYGYTF.

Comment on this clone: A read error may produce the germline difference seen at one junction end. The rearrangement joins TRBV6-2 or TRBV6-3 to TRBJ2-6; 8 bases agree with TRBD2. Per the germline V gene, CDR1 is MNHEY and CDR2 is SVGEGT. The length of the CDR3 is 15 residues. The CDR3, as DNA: TGTGCCCGCAGTCGGGGGGGCGGTGGGGCCAACGTCCTGACTTTC. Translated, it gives CARSRGGGGANVLTF.

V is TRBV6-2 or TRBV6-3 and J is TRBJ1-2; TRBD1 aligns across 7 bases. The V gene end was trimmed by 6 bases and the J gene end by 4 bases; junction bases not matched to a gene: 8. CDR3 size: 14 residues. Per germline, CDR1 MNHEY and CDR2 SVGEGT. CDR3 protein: CASSPLTGTYGYTF. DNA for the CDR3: TGTGCCAGCAGCCCGTTGACAGGGACCTATGGCTACACCTTC.